A selection of T cell receptor beta chains follows, all from one sample in a study of cytomegalovirus exposure and HLA in healthy donors. TCRdb's copy holds only in-frame clones and misses some; the assay was immunoSEQ multiplex PCR. The top ten hold under 7.5% of the sample, which has about 180,000 clones, roughly 80% seen once. Specimen: PBMCs. The receptors here all came from a man in his forties in good health and CMV-seronegative. Both conserved end residues are part of each CDR3. The D gene is left open where the match is weak. Clone size is stated in some rows and not others, as once, few, many or a class when expanded.

cdr3_aa	cdr3_nt	v_call	j_call	d_call	clone_size
CASSFLTGSLNTEAFF	TGTGCCAGCAGTTTCCTTACAGGGTCTCTGAACACTGAAGCTTTCTTT	TRBV27	TRBJ1-1	-	-
CASSLQTGGTEAFF	TGTGCCAGCAGCCTTCAAACAGGGGGGACTGAAGCTTTCTTT	TRBV7-9	TRBJ1-1	TRBD1	-
CASSSGQRTFYEQYF	TGCGCCAGCAGCTCGGGACAGAGGACGTTCTACGAGCAGTACTTC	TRBV5-1	TRBJ2-7	TRBD1	-
CASSLLARVEQYF	TGTGCCAGCAGCTTACTAGCTAGGGTCGAGCAGTACTTC	TRBV7-3	TRBJ2-7	-	-
CASSPQTGEGYTF	TGTGCCAGCTCACCTCAGACAGGGGAGGGCTACACCTTC	TRBV18	TRBJ1-2	TRBD1	few
CASSLAGGLTDTQYF	TGCGCCAGCAGCCTAGCGGGAGGGCTGACAGATACGCAGTATTTT	TRBV4-3	TRBJ2-3	TRBD2	-
CASSGSGGASTDTQYF	TGTGCCAGCAGCGGGAGCGGGGGGGCCAGCACAGATACGCAGTATTTT	TRBV5-5	TRBJ2-3	TRBD2	-
CASSLIWAGITDTQYF	TGTGCCAGCAGCTTAATTTGGGCGGGAATCACAGATACGCAGTATTTT	TRBV7-9	TRBJ2-3	-	-
CASSQGRGPTYEQYF	TGCGCCAGCAGCCAAGGGCGGGGGCCGACCTACGAGCAGTACTTC	TRBV4-3	TRBJ2-7	-	-
CAWSVLGGRSSYEQYF	TGTGCCTGGAGTGTATTGGGCGGGAGGAGCTCCTACGAGCAGTACTTC	TRBV30	TRBJ2-7	TRBD2	-
CASTGTAYEQYF	TGCGCCAGCACCGGGACAGCGTACGAGCAGTACTTC	TRBV4-1	TRBJ2-7	TRBD1	-
CASSQGSGRSTDTQYF	TGCGCCAGCAGCCAAGGCTCAGGGCGTAGCACAGATACGCAGTATTTT	TRBV4-3	TRBJ2-3	-	once
CASSPDREEQFF	TGTGCCAGCTCACCGGACAGGGAAGAGCAGTTCTTC	TRBV18	TRBJ2-1	TRBD1	-
CASRLAVQAPEQFF	TGTGCCAGCAGGTTAGCGGTACAGGCCCCTGAGCAGTTCTTC	TRBV7-8	TRBJ2-1	-	-
CASSLRDRGESNEKLFF	TGTGCCAGCAGCTTGAGGGACAGGGGAGAGTCTAATGAAAAACTGTTTTTT	TRBV5-4	TRBJ1-4	TRBD1	-
CASSFPGHSNYGYTF	TGTGCCAGTAGTTTTCCGGGACATTCTAACTATGGCTACACCTTC	TRBV19	TRBJ1-2	-	-
CASSVEGSGELFF	TGTGCCAGCAGTGTTGAGGGATCCGGGGAGCTGTTTTTT	TRBV2	TRBJ2-2	-	-
CASSIDSQETQYF	TGTGCCAGCAGTATCGACAGCCAAGAGACCCAGTACTTC	TRBV2	TRBJ2-5	-	-
CSASLAHEQYF	TGCAGTGCTAGTTTGGCCCACGAGCAGTACTTC	TRBV20-1	TRBJ2-7	-	-
CASSRAGRGRVEQPQHF	TGTGCCAGCAGTAGGGCGGGCAGGGGGCGCGTGGAGCAGCCCCAGCATTTT	TRBV27	TRBJ1-5	TRBD1	-
CSVGVNHGEKLFF	TGCAGCGTTGGAGTTAATCATGGTGAAAAACTGTTTTTT	TRBV29-1	TRBJ1-4	-	few
CASSMQGATNEKLFF	TGTGCCAGTAGTATGCAGGGGGCAACTAATGAAAAACTGTTTTTT	TRBV19	TRBJ1-4	TRBD1	once
CASSQGQGVSYEQYF	TGTGCCAGCAGTCAGGGACAGGGGGTTTCCTACGAGCAGTACTTC	TRBV6-6	TRBJ2-7	TRBD1	-
CSALDLRLSREQFF	TGCAGCGCCCTGGACTTGAGGCTATCGCGGGAGCAGTTCTTC	TRBV29-1	TRBJ2-1	-	-